The 24 T cell receptor beta chains below were found in one sample sequenced in a study of T cell repertoires in cytomegalovirus infection. Via MiXCR, TCRdb re-called the reads, giving one row per CDR3 protein. The sample lists hundreds of thousands of distinct CDR3 sequences, around 6.2% occurring once. Source material: PBMCs. The receptors here all came from a human donor in good health (CMV status not recorded). Some clones in this sample may be carry-over from other donors' samples.

This clonotype has ten or more counts. This chain links TRBV6-5 with TRBJ1-6, with D perhaps TRBD1 (6 bases). Per the germline V gene, CDR1 is MNHEY and CDR2 is SVGAGI. This CDR3 has 15 amino acids. The V end was cut by 0 bases, the J end by 7 bases, with 10 bases between. The CDR3 sequence is CASSYSSQGNSPLHF. The DNA for the CDR3 is TGTGCCAGCAGTTACTCGTCGCAGGGGAATTCACCCCTCCACTTT.

This clonotype was recorded at least ten times. This chain joins TRBV6-2 or TRBV6-3 and TRBJ2-2, with a tentative D call TRBD2 (6 bases). The CDR3 is 14 residues long. V lost 7 bases, J lost 4 bases, and 13 bases lay in between. The germline CDR1 and CDR2 sequences are MNHEY and SVGEGT. This CDR3 reads CASNIGGFTGELFF. The CDR3, as DNA: TGTGCCAGCAATATAGGAGGGTTCACCGGGGAGCTGTTTTTT.

This clonotype was seen many times. The chain employs TRBV20-1 and TRBJ2-7; D possibly matches TRBD1 or TRBD2 (5 bases each). The germline V and J ends were trimmed by 3 bases and 0 bases, with 6 bases remaining between them. Germline V gene sequence: CDR1 DFQATT, CDR2 SNEGSKA (reference sequence). The CDR3 consists of 12 residues. The CDR3 sequence: CSASGTSYEQYF. DNA for the CDR3: TGCAGTGCTAGCGGGACCTCCTACGAGCAGTACTTC.

This clonotype has at least ten counts. The chain carries TRBV7-2 and TRBJ2-2; 12 nucleotides agree with TRBD2. Unmatched junction bases numbered 2, after V lost 4 bases and J lost 5 bases. Germline CDR1 is SGHTA and CDR2 is FQGNSA. The CDR3 loop spans 15 amino acids. The CDR3 loop is CASSSGLAGTGELFF. Here the CDR3 DNA reads TGTGCCAGCAGCTCCGGACTAGCGGGAACCGGGGAGCTGTTTTTT.

This clonotype showed up many times. The chain joins TRBV7-2 to TRBJ1-1; TRBD1 matches at 7 bases. The germline gives CDR1 SGHTA, CDR2 FQGNSA. V shed 4 bases and J 1 base; nucleotides not matched to a gene: 3. The CDR3 runs to 14 residues. For the CDR3, the DNA is TGTGCCAGCAGCTCGGGGACAGCGAACACTGAAGCTTTCTTT. Residues: CASSSGTANTEAFF.

The chain is built from TRBV7-8 and TRBJ2-7; TRBD2 matches 7 bases. CDR1 and CDR2 from the germline V gene are SGHVS and FQNEAQ. J gave up 1 base and V 4 bases, and 13 bases lay outside the gene matches. The CDR3 has 17 residues. Here the CDR3 reads CASSSTATREGSYEQYF. The CDR3 DNA sequence: TGTGCCAGCAGCTCTACCGCGACAAGGGAGGGGTCCTACGAGCAGTACTTC.

This clonotype has ten or more counts. The V gene is TRBV7-2, the J gene TRBJ1-2, with D perhaps TRBD1 (5 bases). The V and J ends lost 3 bases and 2 bases respectively, with 13 bases between them. Germline-derived CDR1 and CDR2 are SGHTA and FQGNSA. This CDR3 region has 15 residues. DNA of the CDR3: TGTGCCAGCAGCTTTGAACCGGGACGGAACTATGGCTACACCTTC. Its translation: CASSFEPGRNYGYTF.

This clonotype was recorded a few times. This sequence joins TRBV28 and TRBJ2-3; 12 bases fit TRBD2. Germline V CDR1 and CDR2: MDHEN, SYDVKM. V lost 7 bases to trimming and J lost 4 bases; unmatched junction nucleotides: 0. The CDR3 has 13 amino acids. Here the CDR3 reads CASTSGGADTQYF. DNA for the CDR3: TGTGCCAGCACTAGCGGGGGGGCAGATACGCAGTATTTT.

This clonotype was detected ten times or more. The chain links TRBV6-2 or TRBV6-3 to TRBJ2-5; D might be TRBD2 (7 bases). From germline, CDR1 is MNHEY and CDR2 SVGEGT. The V gene lost 2 bases and the J gene lost 4 bases, with 14 bases spanning the gap. The CDR3 covers 15 residues. As DNA, the CDR3 is TGTGCCAGCAGTTACGTCCTTAGGGGGGGAGAGACCCAGTACTTC. As protein: CASSYVLRGGETQYF.

This clonotype has ten or more counts. The V and J genes are TRBV7-3 and TRBJ2-7, with D unclear. Germline CDR1 is SGHTA and CDR2 is FQGTGA. V lost 2 bases to trimming and J lost 3 bases, with 14 bases between them. CDR3 size: 15 residues. As DNA, the CDR3 is TGTGCCAGCAGCTTATACCCCCACAGAAACTACGAGCAGTACTTC. Protein: CASSLYPHRNYEQYF.

This clonotype has at least ten counts. Here the CDR3 reads CASSFEGGSSYEQYF. The CDR3 coding sequence is TGTGCCAGCAGTTTTGAAGGGGGGAGTTCCTACGAGCAGTACTTC. V is TRBV6-2 or TRBV6-3 and J is TRBJ2-7; D may match TRBD1 or TRBD2 (6 bases each). Germline loops: CDR1 MNHEY, CDR2 SVGEGT. V was pared by 4 bases and J by 1 base, with 14 bases between. The CDR3 totals 15 residues.

This clonotype was seen at least ten times. The V call is TRBV7-9, the J call TRBJ2-5, with no clear D. The V gene lost 6 bases and the J gene lost 10 bases, with 18 bases spanning the gap. This CDR3 region has 13 residues. Looked up from germline, CDR1 is SEHNR and CDR2 is FQNEAQ (reference sequence). The CDR3 DNA reads as TGTGCCAGCAGGGCAGGCACCTCAGGAGACCAGTACTTC. Its translation: CASRAGTSGDQYF.

This clonotype has ten or more counts. This chain uses TRBV20-1 with TRBJ1-1; 7 nucleotides match TRBD1. V dropped 6 bases and J dropped 0; count of bases not matched to a gene: 10. Germline values: CDR1 DFQATT, CDR2 SNEGSKA (reference sequence). The CDR3 has 15 amino acids. The CDR3 is CSARTGGPMNTEAFF. The CDR3 DNA follows: TGCAGTGCGCGGACAGGAGGTCCAATGAACACTGAAGCTTTCTTT.

The chain links TRBV6-5 to TRBJ1-1; TRBD1 matches at 7 bases. The V gene's germline CDR1 is MNHEY and CDR2 SVGAGI. V was clipped by 0 bases and J by 4 bases; unmatched bases: 17. CDR3 size: 19 residues. CDR3 DNA: TGTGCCAGCAGTTACTCGAGAAAGTGGGGCAGGGGGGAAGGCACTGAAGCTTTCTTT. This encodes CASSYSRKWGRGEGTEAFF.

This clonotype was counted at least ten times. The chain has TRBV29-1 and TRBJ1-4, with a tentative D call TRBD1 (5 bases). This CDR3 is 14 amino acids long. V lost 4 bases, J lost 5 bases, and 14 bases lay in between. CDR1 and CDR2 (germline): SQVTM, ANQGSEA. The CDR3 nucleotides read TGCAGCGTTGGACCTCGGGACGGAAATGAAAAACTGTTTTTT. It encodes CSVGPRDGNEKLFF. Full variable domain (outside the CDR3, taken from reference TRBV29-1 and TRBJ1-4): SAVISQKPSRDICQRGTSLTIQCQVDSQVTMMFWYRQQPGQSLTLIATANQGSEATYESGFVIDKFPISRPNLTFSTLTVSNMSPEDSSIYLCSVGPRDGNEKLFFGSGTQLSVL.

This clonotype was counted at least ten times. The chain recombines TRBV20-1 with TRBJ2-7; D assignment may be TRBD1 or TRBD2 (5 bases each). Germline V gives CDR1 DFQATT, CDR2 SNEGSKA (reference sequence). This CDR3 contains 15 residues. Trimming removed 4 bases from V and 2 bases from J, with 18 bases in between. CDR3 nucleotides: TGCAGTGCTACCGCCCCAGGGACGGACCCCTACGAGCAGTACTTC. Protein product: CSATAPGTDPYEQYF.

This clonotype showed up many times. V usage is TRBV2 and J usage is TRBJ1-6, with a weak D call TRBD1 (6 bases). Germline CDR1 and CDR2: SNHLY and FYNNEI. V was cut by 7 bases and J by 9 bases, with 19 bases left in between. The CDR3 spans 15 residues. CDR3 nucleotides: TGTGCCAGCACCGATCTTGGGGGGGGCGGTTCACCCCTCCACTTT. Protein sequence: CASTDLGGGGSPLHF.

With respect to this clonotype: This may arise from a read error, as a much more abundant clone is one base away. The rearrangement joins TRBV3-1 to TRBJ2-2, with TRBD2 identical over 10 bases. The CDR3 loop spans 16 amino acids. Germline assignment: CDR1 LGHDT and CDR2 YNNKEL (reference sequence). This chain's CDR3 is CASSLTSGVPTGKLFF. The DNA for the CDR3 is TGTGCCAGCAGTCTAACTAGCGGGGTGCCCACCGGGAAGCTGTTTTTT.

This clonotype was seen only a few times. The rearrangement uses TRBV29-1 and TRBJ1-4; D may be TRBD1 (6 bases). The CDR3 consists of 12 residues. Trimming took 7 bases from V and 6 from J, leaving 12 bases between them. Germline V CDR1 and CDR2: SQVTM, ANQGSEA. CDR3 sequence: CSARGGDEKLFF. The DNA of the CDR3 is TGCAGCGCCAGAGGGGGGGATGAAAAACTGTTTTTT.

The chain is built from TRBV12-3 or TRBV12-4 and TRBJ1-3; D may be TRBD1 (5 bases). The CDR3 contains 16 residues. Trimming shortened V by 3 bases and J by 0 bases, and 12 bases separated the two germline ends. This CDR3 is CASSFGGVSSGNTIYF. The CDR3 DNA reads TGTGCCAGCAGTTTCGGAGGGGTCAGCTCTGGAAACACCATATATTTT.

This chain links TRBV28 with TRBJ2-7, with a possible D match to TRBD2 (6 bases). V lost 6 bases and J 0 bases, leaving 15 bases between the germline ends. This CDR3 spans 15 amino acids. CDR1 is MDHEN, CDR2 SYDVKM, per germline. The CDR3 is CASSHYRDFSYEQYF. The CDR3 DNA follows: TGTGCCAGCAGCCACTACCGGGACTTCTCCTACGAGCAGTACTTC. Full variable domain (outside the CDR3, taken from reference TRBV28 and TRBJ2-7): DVKVTQSSRYLVKRTGEKVFLECVQDMDHENMFWYRQDPGLGLRLIYFSYDVKMKEKGDIPEGYSVSREKKERFSLILESASTNQTSMYLCASSHYRDFSYEQYFGPGTRLTVT.

This clonotype was seen ten or more times. The rearrangement links TRBV11-1 to TRBJ1-1; TRBD1 agrees at 10 bases. The V segment lost 5 bases and the J segment 1 base; nucleotides outside the gene matches: 4. CDR3 length: 15 amino acids. Germline-derived CDR1 and CDR2 are SGHAT and FQDESV (reference sequence). DNA for the CDR3: TGTGCCAGCAGCACCCGGGACAGGGGGAACACTGAAGCTTTCTTT. Protein product: CASSTRDRGNTEAFF.

This clonotype was observed many times. The rearrangement links TRBV29-1 to TRBJ1-2; 7 bases match TRBD1. The CDR3 loop spans 14 amino acids. J lost 3 bases, V lost 4 bases, and 8 bases had no gene match. In germline, CDR1 is SQVTM, CDR2 ANQGSEA. The CDR3 spells CSVARDSNYYGYTF. Written as DNA, the CDR3 is TGCAGCGTTGCCCGGGACAGCAATTACTATGGCTACACCTTC.

This clonotype was observed a handful of times. The chain uses TRBV7-3 and TRBJ1-1; possibly TRBD1 for D (5 bases). V lost 2 bases and J lost 3, with 13 bases in between. The CDR3 contains 15 residues. The germline gives CDR1 SGHTA, CDR2 FQGTGA. CDR3 protein: CASSLLAGPYTEAFF. The DNA of the CDR3 is TGTGCCAGCAGCTTACTAGCAGGGCCTTACACTGAAGCTTTCTTT.